These T cell receptor beta chains were read from a single sample in a study of cytomegalovirus exposure and HLA in healthy donors. Some clones are missing from TCRdb's copy, which holds only in-frame ones; the method was immunoSEQ multiplex PCR. The top ten clones hold 1.7% of a sample with around 200,000 clones, approximately 80% of them seen once. Material for sequencing was PBMCs. The receptor set was obtained from a man in his fifties in good health and CMV-seronegative. CDR3s include the opening cysteine and the closing phenylalanine or tryptophan. Each record gives: clone size, D gene, J gene, V gene, CDR3 DNA, CDR3 protein. The D gene is left open where the match is weak. Part of the rows lack a size; the others show once, few, many or a class for expanded clones.

size: few; D: TRBD1; J: TRBJ2-3; V: TRBV14; DNA: TGTGCCAGCAGCCAACGGGACAGGGGGACAGATACGCAGTATTTT; CDR3: CASSQRDRGTDTQYF
size: -; D: -; J: TRBJ1-2; V: TRBV9; DNA: TGTGCCAGCACGAGCGTCTATGGCTACACCTTC; CDR3: CASTSVYGYTF
size: once; D: TRBD1; J: TRBJ1-4; V: TRBV5-1; DNA: TGCGCCAGCAGAGTTGGACAGGGTCCGTTCGAAAAACTGTTTTTT; CDR3: CASRVGQGPFEKLFF
size: -; D: TRBD2; J: TRBJ2-7; V: TRBV28; DNA: TGTGCCAGCAGTTTCGGACTAGCGGTTTCCTACGAGCAGTACTTC; CDR3: CASSFGLAVSYEQYF
size: -; D: TRBD1; J: TRBJ2-5; V: TRBV4-2; DNA: TGTGCCAGCAGCCAAGAGGACAGGTCACAAGAGACCCAGTACTTC; CDR3: CASSQEDRSQETQYF
size: -; D: TRBD1; J: TRBJ1-2; V: TRBV5-1; DNA: TGCGCCAGCAGCATCGGGACAGCCTCTCCTAACTATGGCTACACCTTC; CDR3: CASSIGTASPNYGYTF
size: once; D: -; J: TRBJ1-3; V: TRBV14; DNA: TGTGCCAGCAGCCAAGCTATTTGGTCAAGAGGTTCTGGAAACACCATATATTTT; CDR3: CASSQAIWSRGSGNTIYF
size: -; D: TRBD1; J: TRBJ1-1; V: TRBV7-9; DNA: TGTGCCAGCAGCTTAGCCGCCGGGACAGCGAACACTGAAGCTTTCTTT; CDR3: CASSLAAGTANTEAFF
size: -; D: -; J: TRBJ2-3; V: TRBV5-4; DNA: TGTGCCAGCAGTTTCCGAAGGGGCTTGAGCACAGATACGCAGTATTTT; CDR3: CASSFRRGLSTDTQYF
size: -; D: -; J: TRBJ1-1; V: TRBV4-1; DNA: TGCGCCAGCACAGAGGGTTACTCTGACACTGAAGCTTTCTTT; CDR3: CASTEGYSDTEAFF
size: once; D: TRBD2; J: TRBJ2-7; V: TRBV27; DNA: TGTGCCAGCAGTTTCTGGGCGGGAGCGATCTACGAGCAGTACTTC; CDR3: CASSFWAGAIYEQYF
size: -; D: TRBD1; J: TRBJ2-1; V: TRBV5-4; DNA: TGTGCCAGCGGGAGGAAGGGACAGGGGTCCTACTTGGGGTACAATGAGCAGTTCTTC; CDR3: CASGRKGQGSYLGYNEQFF
size: once; D: TRBD2; J: TRBJ2-1; V: TRBV18; DNA: TGTGCCAGCTCACAAAGGACTAGCGGGAAGTACAATGAGCAGTTCTTC; CDR3: CASSQRTSGKYNEQFF
size: -; D: -; J: TRBJ2-7; V: TRBV7-9; DNA: TGTGCCAGCAGCTCCAGGGGTGCCTACGAGCAGTACTTC; CDR3: CASSSRGAYEQYF
size: -; D: -; J: TRBJ1-1; V: TRBV7-9; DNA: TGTGCCAGCAGCTTACCCTCGGGGAGGAACACTGAAGCTTTCTTT; CDR3: CASSLPSGRNTEAFF
size: -; D: TRBD2; J: TRBJ2-5; V: TRBV11-2; DNA: TGTGCCAGCAGCTTCGGGGGGACGGAGACCCAGTACTTC; CDR3: CASSFGGTETQYF
size: -; D: -; J: TRBJ2-5; V: TRBV19; DNA: TGTGCCAGTAGTGACAGGGGCGGGAGCCAAGAGACCCAGTACTTC; CDR3: CASSDRGGSQETQYF
size: few; D: -; J: TRBJ2-6; V: TRBV2; DNA: TGTGCCAGCAGTGAAGACCTATCTGGGGCCAACGTCCTGACTTTC; CDR3: CASSEDLSGANVLTF
size: once; D: -; J: TRBJ1-5; V: TRBV7-2; DNA: TGTGCCAGCAGCTTAGCGGTGAGCCAGGGGCCCCAGCATTTT; CDR3: CASSLAVSQGPQHF
size: -; D: -; J: TRBJ2-5; V: TRBV2; DNA: TGTGCCAGCAGTCCCAGGGGGGTCCCCTTGGGGGAGCAGTACTTC; CDR3: CASSPRGVPLGEQYF
size: few; D: TRBD2; J: TRBJ2-2; V: TRBV29-1; DNA: TGCAGCGTTTCGCAGCTTAAAGCGGGAGGCGACACCGGGGAGCTGTTTTTT; CDR3: CSVSQLKAGGDTGELFF
size: -; D: TRBD1; J: TRBJ2-5; V: TRBV7-2; DNA: TGTGCCAGCAGCTTCACAGGGGCCGGAGAGACCCAGTACTTC; CDR3: CASSFTGAGETQYF
size: -; D: TRBD1; J: TRBJ2-7; V: TRBV6-1; DNA: TGTGCCAGCAACCCAAACAGGGGCGGGTACGAGCAGTACTTC; CDR3: CASNPNRGGYEQYF
size: -; D: -; J: TRBJ2-7; V: TRBV27; DNA: TGTGCCAGCAGTGCCAGGACAGCTTTTTCCTACGAGCAGTACTTC; CDR3: CASSARTAFSYEQYF
size: once; D: TRBD1; J: TRBJ1-2; V: TRBV5-4; DNA: TGTGCCAGCAGCCTCCGGGACAGGGAGAACTATGGCTACACCTTC; CDR3: CASSLRDRENYGYTF
size: once; D: TRBD1; J: TRBJ2-7; V: TRBV2; DNA: TGTGCCAGCAGTGTGGGGACAGGGTCACACGAGCAGTACTTC; CDR3: CASSVGTGSHEQYF
size: -; D: TRBD2; J: TRBJ2-1; V: TRBV5-4; DNA: TGTGCCAGCAGCGCTACTAGCGGGAGGGTCCGAGAGCAGTTCTTC; CDR3: CASSATSGRVREQFF
size: -; D: -; J: TRBJ2-1; V: TRBV9; DNA: TGTGCCAGCAGCGTAGAACTACGCTACAATGAGCAGTTCTTC; CDR3: CASSVELRYNEQFF
size: -; D: -; J: TRBJ1-2; V: TRBV27; DNA: TGTGCCAGCAGGAGTACGGGGGGACGGTATGGCTACACCTTC; CDR3: CASRSTGGRYGYTF
size: -; D: -; J: TRBJ2-6; V: TRBV5-1; DNA: TGCGCCAGCAGCCTTGGATTGCAGGGCTCTGGAGGGGCCAACGTCCTGACTTTC; CDR3: CASSLGLQGSGGANVLTF
size: -; D: -; J: TRBJ2-3; V: TRBV7-3; DNA: TGTGCCAGCAGTTCTCGTGGCACAGATACGCAGTATTTT; CDR3: CASSSRGTDTQYF
size: few; D: -; J: TRBJ2-7; V: TRBV19; DNA: TGTGCCAGTAGTATAGCAGGGATCTCCTACGAGCAGTACTTC; CDR3: CASSIAGISYEQYF
size: -; D: TRBD1; J: TRBJ2-7; V: TRBV9; DNA: TGTGCCAGCAGCCTAGGGACAGGCGAGCAGTACTTC; CDR3: CASSLGTGEQYF
size: -; D: -; J: TRBJ2-1; V: TRBV7-3; DNA: TGTGCCAGCAGCACTGGACTCGAGCAGTTCTTC; CDR3: CASSTGLEQFF
size: -; D: TRBD1; J: TRBJ1-2; V: TRBV27; DNA: TGTGCCAGCAGTCCCACAGGGGGGGCCAACTATGGCTACACCTTC; CDR3: CASSPTGGANYGYTF
size: few; D: TRBD2; J: TRBJ2-2; V: TRBV11-2; DNA: TGTGCCAGCAGCTTTAGCGGGAGGGAGACCGGGGAGCTGTTTTTT; CDR3: CASSFSGRETGELFF
size: -; D: -; J: TRBJ2-4; V: TRBV5-6; DNA: TGTGCCAGCAGCTTGAGGTCAGGGGTAGCCAAAAACATTCAGTACTTC; CDR3: CASSLRSGVAKNIQYF
size: -; D: TRBD2; J: TRBJ2-2; V: TRBV5-1; DNA: TGCGCCAGCAGCTTGGCAACAGCGGGAGGCGGGAGCGGGGAGCTGTTTTTT; CDR3: CASSLATAGGGSGELFF
size: once; D: -; J: TRBJ2-5; V: TRBV5-1; DNA: TGCGCCAGCAGCAAGCGTCAAGAGACCCAGTACTTC; CDR3: CASSKRQETQYF
size: few; D: TRBD1; J: TRBJ2-2; V: TRBV6-5; DNA: TGTGCCAGCAGTGCGAGGACAGGGAACACCGGGGAGCTGTTTTTT; CDR3: CASSARTGNTGELFF
size: -; D: TRBD1; J: TRBJ1-1; V: TRBV27; DNA: TGTGCCAGCAGTAAATGGACAGGGGAGATTGAAGCTTTCTTT; CDR3: CASSKWTGEIEAFF
size: once; D: -; J: TRBJ2-7; V: TRBV27; DNA: TGTGCCAGCAGTTTATCGAGTCTCTCTAAGCAGTACTTC; CDR3: CASSLSSLSKQYF
size: few; D: TRBD1; J: TRBJ2-3; V: TRBV9; DNA: TGTGCCAGCAGCGTAGTGGGACAGGGGGGAGGGGCAGATACGCAGTATTTT; CDR3: CASSVVGQGGGADTQYF
size: -; D: TRBD1; J: TRBJ1-4; V: TRBV27; DNA: TGTGCCAGCGGAGACAGGGGGACTGAAAAACTGTTTTTT; CDR3: CASGDRGTEKLFF
size: -; D: TRBD1; J: TRBJ2-5; V: TRBV5-1; DNA: TGTGCCAGCAGCTTGGCGACAGGGGGCATCTGGGGAGAGACCCAGTACTTC; CDR3: CASSLATGGIWGETQYF
size: -; D: TRBD1; J: TRBJ1-5; V: TRBV6-5; DNA: TGTGCCAGCAGTTTGGCAGGGGGACAGCCCCAGCATTTT; CDR3: CASSLAGGQPQHF
size: -; D: -; J: TRBJ2-7; V: TRBV27; DNA: TGTGCCAGCAGTTTAGACTCCCGCTACGAGCAGTACTTC; CDR3: CASSLDSRYEQYF